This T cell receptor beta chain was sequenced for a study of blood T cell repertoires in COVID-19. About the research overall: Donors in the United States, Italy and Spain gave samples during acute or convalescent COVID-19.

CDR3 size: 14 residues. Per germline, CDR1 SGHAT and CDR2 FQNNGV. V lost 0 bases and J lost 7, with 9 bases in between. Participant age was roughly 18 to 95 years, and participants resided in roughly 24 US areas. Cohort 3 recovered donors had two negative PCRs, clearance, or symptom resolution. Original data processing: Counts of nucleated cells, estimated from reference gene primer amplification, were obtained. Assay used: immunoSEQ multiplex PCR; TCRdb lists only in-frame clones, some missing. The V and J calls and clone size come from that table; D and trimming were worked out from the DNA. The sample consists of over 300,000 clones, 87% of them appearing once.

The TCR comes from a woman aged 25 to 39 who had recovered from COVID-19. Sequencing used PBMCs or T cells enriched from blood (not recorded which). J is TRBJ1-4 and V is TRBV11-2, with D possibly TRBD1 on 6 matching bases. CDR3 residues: CASSLDRGVEKLFF. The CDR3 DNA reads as TGTGCCAGCAGCTTAGACAGGGGTGTTGAAAAACTGTTTTTT.